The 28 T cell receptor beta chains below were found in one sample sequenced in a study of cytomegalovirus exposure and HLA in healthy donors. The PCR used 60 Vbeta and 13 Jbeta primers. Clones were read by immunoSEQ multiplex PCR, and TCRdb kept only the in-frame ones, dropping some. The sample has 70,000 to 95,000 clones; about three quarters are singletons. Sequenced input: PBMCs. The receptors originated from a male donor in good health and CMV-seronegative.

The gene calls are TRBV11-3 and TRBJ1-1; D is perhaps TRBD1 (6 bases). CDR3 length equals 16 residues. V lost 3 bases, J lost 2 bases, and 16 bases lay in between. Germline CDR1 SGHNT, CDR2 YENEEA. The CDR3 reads CASSFGVTGINTEAFF. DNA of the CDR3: TGTGCCAGCAGCTTCGGTGTAACAGGGATCAACACTGAAGCTTTCTTT.

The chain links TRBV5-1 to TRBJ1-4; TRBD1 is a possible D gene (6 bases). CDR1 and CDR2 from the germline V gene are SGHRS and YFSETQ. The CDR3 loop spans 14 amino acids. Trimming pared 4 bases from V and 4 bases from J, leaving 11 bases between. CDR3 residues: CASSPNRDNEKLFF. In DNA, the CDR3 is TGCGCCAGCAGCCCTAACAGGGATAATGAAAAACTGTTTTTT.

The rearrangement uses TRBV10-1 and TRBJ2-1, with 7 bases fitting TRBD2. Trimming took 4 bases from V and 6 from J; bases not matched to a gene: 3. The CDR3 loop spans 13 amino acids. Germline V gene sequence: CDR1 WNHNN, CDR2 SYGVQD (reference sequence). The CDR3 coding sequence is TGCGCCAGCAGTGTGGGCGGGAGCAATGAGCAGTTCTTC. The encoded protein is CASSVGGSNEQFF.

CDR3 residues: CASSLDKKVWSYNEQFF. CDR3 bases: TGCGCCAGCAGCTTGGACAAGAAAGTATGGTCCTACAATGAGCAGTTCTTC. The V and J genes are TRBV5-1 and TRBJ2-1; D call uncertain. V was clipped by 0 bases and J by 1 base, with 14 bases between them. This CDR3 spans 17 amino acids. Germline-derived CDR1 and CDR2 are SGHRS and YFSETQ.

The CDR3 protein is CASSGGQFGTNEKLFF. The CDR3 nucleotides are TGTGCCAGCAGCGGGGGACAGTTCGGGACCAATGAAAAACTGTTTTTT. The genes are TRBV9 and TRBJ1-4; 7 bases agree with TRBD1. This CDR3 contains 16 residues. The germline CDR1 and CDR2 sequences are SGDLS and YYNGEE. V lost 3 bases, J lost 5 bases, and 10 bases stayed unmatched. Combining the CDR3 with reference TRBV9 and TRBJ1-4 gives the whole variable domain DSGVTQTPKHLITATGQRVTLRCSPRSGDLSVYWYQQSLDQGLQFLIQYYNGEERAKGNILERFSAQQFPDLHSELNLSSLELGDSALYFCASSGGQFGTNEKLFFGSGTQLSVL.

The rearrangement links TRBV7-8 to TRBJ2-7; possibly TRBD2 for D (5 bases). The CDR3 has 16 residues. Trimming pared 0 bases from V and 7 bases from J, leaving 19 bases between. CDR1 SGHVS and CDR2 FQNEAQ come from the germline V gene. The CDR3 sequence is CASSLAGGPGSGEQYF. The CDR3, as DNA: TGTGCCAGCAGCTTAGCCGGTGGACCGGGATCGGGTGAGCAGTACTTC.

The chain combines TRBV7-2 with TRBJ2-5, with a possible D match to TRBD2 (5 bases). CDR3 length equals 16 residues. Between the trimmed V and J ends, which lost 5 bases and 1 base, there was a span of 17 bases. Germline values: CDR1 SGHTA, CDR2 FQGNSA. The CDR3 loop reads CASSLSHAEVQETQYF. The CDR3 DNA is TGTGCCAGCAGCCTCTCCCATGCGGAGGTCCAAGAGACCCAGTACTTC.

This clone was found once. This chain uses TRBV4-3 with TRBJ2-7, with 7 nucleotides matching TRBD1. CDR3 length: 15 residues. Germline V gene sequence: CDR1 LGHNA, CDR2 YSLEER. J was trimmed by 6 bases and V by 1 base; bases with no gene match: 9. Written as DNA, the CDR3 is TGCGCCAGCAGCCAAGGCCAGGACAGGAGAAGCGAGCAGTACTTC. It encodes CASSQGQDRRSEQYF.

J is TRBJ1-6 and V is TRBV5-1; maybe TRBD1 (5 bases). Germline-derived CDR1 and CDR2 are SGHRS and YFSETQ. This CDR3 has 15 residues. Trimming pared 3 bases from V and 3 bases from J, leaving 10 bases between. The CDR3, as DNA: TGCGCCAGCAGCTGGGGCGGCGGCTATAATTCACCCCTCCACTTT. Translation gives CASSWGGGYNSPLHF.

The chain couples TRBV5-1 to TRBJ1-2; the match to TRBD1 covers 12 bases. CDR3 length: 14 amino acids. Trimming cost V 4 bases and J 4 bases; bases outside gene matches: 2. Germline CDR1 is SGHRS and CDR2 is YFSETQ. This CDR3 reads CASSLGQGAYGYTF. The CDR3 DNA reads TGCGCCAGCAGCCTGGGACAGGGGGCCTATGGCTACACCTTC.

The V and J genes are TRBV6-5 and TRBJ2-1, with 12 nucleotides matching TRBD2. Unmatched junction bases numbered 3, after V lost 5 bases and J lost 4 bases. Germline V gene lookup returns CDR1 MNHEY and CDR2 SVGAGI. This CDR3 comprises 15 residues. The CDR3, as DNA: TGTGCCAGCAGTCGCCTAGCGGGAGGGTACAATGAGCAGTTCTTC. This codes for CASSRLAGGYNEQFF.

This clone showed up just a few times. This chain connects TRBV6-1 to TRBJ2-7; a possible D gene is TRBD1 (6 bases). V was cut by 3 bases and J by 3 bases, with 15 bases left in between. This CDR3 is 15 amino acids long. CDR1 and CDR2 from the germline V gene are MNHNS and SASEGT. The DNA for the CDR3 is TGTGCCAGCAGTGAGACCTTGACAGGTTTCTACGAGCAGTACTTC. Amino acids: CASSETLTGFYEQYF.

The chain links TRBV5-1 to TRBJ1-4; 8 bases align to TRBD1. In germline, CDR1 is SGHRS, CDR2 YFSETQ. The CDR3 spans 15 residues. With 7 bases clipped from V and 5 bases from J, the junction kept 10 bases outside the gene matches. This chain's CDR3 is CASSPWGQDNEKLFF. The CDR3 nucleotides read TGCGCCAGCTCTCCTTGGGGACAGGACAATGAAAAACTGTTTTTT.

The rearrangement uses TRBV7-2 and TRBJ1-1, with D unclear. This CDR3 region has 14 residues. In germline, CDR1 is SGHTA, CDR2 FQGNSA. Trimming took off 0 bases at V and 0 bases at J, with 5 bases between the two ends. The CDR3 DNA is TGTGCCAGCAGCTTAGCCTCAGTGAACACTGAAGCTTTCTTT. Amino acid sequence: CASSLASVNTEAFF.

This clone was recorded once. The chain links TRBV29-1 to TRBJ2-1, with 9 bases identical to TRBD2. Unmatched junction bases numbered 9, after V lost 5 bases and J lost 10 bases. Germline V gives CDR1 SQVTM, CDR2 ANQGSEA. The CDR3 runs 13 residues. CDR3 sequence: CSVRRLAGREQFF. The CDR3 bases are TGCAGCGTTCGTCGGCTAGCGGGAAGGGAGCAGTTCTTC.

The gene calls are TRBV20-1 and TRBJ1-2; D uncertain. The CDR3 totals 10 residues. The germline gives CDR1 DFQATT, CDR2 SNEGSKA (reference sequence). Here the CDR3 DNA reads TGCACCGGGCGGGACTATGGCTACACCTTC. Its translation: CTGRDYGYTF.

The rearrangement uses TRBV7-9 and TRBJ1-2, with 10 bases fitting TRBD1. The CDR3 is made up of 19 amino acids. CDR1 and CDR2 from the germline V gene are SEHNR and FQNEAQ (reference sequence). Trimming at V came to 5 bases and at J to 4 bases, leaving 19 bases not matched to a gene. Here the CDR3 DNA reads TGTGCCAGCAGCCTTATCGCCACCGGGACAGGGGATGGAGTCTATGGCTACACCTTC. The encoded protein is CASSLIATGTGDGVYGYTF.

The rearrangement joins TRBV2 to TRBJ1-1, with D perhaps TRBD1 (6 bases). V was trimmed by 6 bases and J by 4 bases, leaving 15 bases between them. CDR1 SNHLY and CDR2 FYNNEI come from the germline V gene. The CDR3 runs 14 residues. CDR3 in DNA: TGTGCCAGCAGCGCCCGGGGGGCGCGCACTGAAGCTTTCTTT. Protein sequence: CASSARGARTEAFF.

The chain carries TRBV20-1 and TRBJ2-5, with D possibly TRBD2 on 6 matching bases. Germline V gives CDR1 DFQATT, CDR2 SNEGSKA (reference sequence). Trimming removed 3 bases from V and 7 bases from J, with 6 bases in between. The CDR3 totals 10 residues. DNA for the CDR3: TGCAGTGCTAGTAGCGGGACCCAGTACTTC. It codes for CSASSGTQYF.

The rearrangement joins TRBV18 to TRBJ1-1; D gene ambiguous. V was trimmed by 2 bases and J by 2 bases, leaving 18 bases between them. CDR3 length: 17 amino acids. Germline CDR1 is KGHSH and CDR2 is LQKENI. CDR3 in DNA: TGTGCCAGCTCACCAAACTTCCGGGATCCCCTCAACACTGAAGCTTTCTTT. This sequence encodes CASSPNFRDPLNTEAFF.

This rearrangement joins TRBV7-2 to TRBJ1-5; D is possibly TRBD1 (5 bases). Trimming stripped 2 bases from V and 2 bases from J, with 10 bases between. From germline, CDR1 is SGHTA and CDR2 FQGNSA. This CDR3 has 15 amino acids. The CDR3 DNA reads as TGTGCCAGCAGCTTACAGGGAATTGGCAATCAGCCCCAGCATTTT. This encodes CASSLQGIGNQPQHF.

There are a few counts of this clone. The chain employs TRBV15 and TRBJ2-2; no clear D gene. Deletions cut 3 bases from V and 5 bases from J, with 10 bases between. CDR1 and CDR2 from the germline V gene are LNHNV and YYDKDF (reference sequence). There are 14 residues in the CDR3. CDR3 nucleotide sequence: TGTGCCACCAGCAGCCAGCGTAGTACCGGGGAGCTGTTTTTT. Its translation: CATSSQRSTGELFF. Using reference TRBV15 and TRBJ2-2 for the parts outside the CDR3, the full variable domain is DAMVIQNPRYQVTQFGKPVTLSCSQTLNHNVMYWYQQKSSQAPKLLFHYYDKDFNNEADTPDNFQSRRPNTSFCFLDIRSPGLGDTAMYLCATSSQRSTGELFFGEGSRLTVL.

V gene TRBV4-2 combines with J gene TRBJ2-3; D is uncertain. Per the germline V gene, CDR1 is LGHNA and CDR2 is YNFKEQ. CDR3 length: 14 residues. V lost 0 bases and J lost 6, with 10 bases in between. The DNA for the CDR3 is TGTGCCAGCAGCCAAGAGGGCCCCCCGGATACGCAGTATTTT. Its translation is CASSQEGPPDTQYF.

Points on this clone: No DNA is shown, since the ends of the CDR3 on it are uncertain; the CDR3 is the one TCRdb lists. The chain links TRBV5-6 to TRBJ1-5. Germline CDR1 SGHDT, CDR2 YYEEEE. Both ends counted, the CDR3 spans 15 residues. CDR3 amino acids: CASSLWGVGNQPQNF.

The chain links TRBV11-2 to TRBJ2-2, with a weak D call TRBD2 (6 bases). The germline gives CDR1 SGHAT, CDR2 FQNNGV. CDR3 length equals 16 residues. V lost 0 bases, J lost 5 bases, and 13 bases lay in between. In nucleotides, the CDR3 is TGTGCCAGCAGCTTAGAGCGGGATAGTAAGACCGGGGAGCTGTTTTTT. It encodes CASSLERDSKTGELFF.

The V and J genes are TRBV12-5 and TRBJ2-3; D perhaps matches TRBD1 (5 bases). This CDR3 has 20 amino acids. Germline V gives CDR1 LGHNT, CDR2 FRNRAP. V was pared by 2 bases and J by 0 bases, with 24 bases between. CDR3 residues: CASGLYPSQVRFSSTDTQYF. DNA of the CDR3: TGTGCTAGTGGTTTGTACCCCTCACAGGTTAGGTTTTCTAGCACAGATACGCAGTATTTT.

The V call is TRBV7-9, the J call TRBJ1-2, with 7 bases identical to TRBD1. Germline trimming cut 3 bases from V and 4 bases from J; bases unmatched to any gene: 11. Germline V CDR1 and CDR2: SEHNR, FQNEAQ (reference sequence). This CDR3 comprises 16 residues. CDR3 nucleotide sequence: TGTGCCAGCAGCTTTACCCCCACAGGGGTGCCCTATGGCTACACCTTC. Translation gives CASSFTPTGVPYGYTF.

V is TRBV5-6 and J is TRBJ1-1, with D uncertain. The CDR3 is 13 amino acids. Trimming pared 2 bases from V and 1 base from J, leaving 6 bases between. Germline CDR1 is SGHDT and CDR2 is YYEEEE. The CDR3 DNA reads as TGTGCCAGCAGCTTCGTGGCGAACACTGAAGCTTTCTTT. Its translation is CASSFVANTEAFF.